The 8 T cell receptor beta chains given below trace back to one sample, sequenced in a study of preoperative IRX-2 immunotherapy in early breast cancer. Method: immunoSEQ multiplex PCR; TCRdb's copy keeps in-frame clones and lacks some. The data hold 25,000 to 30,000 clones, with about 79% observed a single time. The treatment here: preoperative locoregional IRX-2 cytokine immunotherapy. Sample collection occurred from a patient treated with IRX-2 immunotherapy. The receptors were sampled from a human donor with breast cancer.

CDR3 in amino acids: CAWSVHGNQPQHF. Here the CDR3 DNA reads TGTGCCTGGAGTGTACACGGGAATCAGCCCCAGCATTTT. V gene TRBV30 combines with J gene TRBJ1-5; no reliable D call. Germline loops: CDR1 GTSNPN, CDR2 SVGIG (reference sequence). The CDR3 length is 13 residues. V was trimmed by 0 bases and J by 4 bases, leaving 7 bases between them. Full variable domain (remainder filled in from reference TRBV30 and TRBJ1-5): SQTIHQWPATLVQPVGSPLSLECTVEGTSNPNLYWYRQAAGRGLQLLFYSVGIGQISSEVPQNLSASRPQDRQFILSSKKLLLSDSGFYLCAWSVHGNQPQHFGDGTRLSIL.

The chain uses TRBV7-6 and TRBJ2-5; tentatively, D is TRBD2 (6 bases). Looked up from germline, CDR1 is SGHVS and CDR2 is FNYEAQ. The CDR3 totals 14 residues. V was cut by 1 base and J by 5 bases, with 11 bases left in between. The CDR3 region is CASSLGAGWETQYF. CDR3 coding DNA: TGTGCCAGCAGCTTAGGGGCGGGGTGGGAGACCCAGTACTTC.

The chain couples TRBV6-7 to TRBJ1-4; TRBD1 is a possible D gene (5 bases). TRBV6-7 belongs to the ORF category, with a function that is uncertain. Deletions cut 8 bases from V and 4 bases from J, with 14 bases between. This CDR3 contains 14 residues. CDR3 amino acids: CASLSGGFNEKLFF. The CDR3 nucleotides are TGTGCCAGCCTTTCGGGGGGGTTTAATGAAAAACTGTTTTTT.

J is TRBJ2-1 and V is TRBV11-1, with D possibly called TRBD1 or TRBD2 (7 bases each). With 5 bases removed from V and 2 bases from J, the gap between germline ends came to 19 bases. This CDR3 is built from 17 residues. Germline-derived CDR1 and CDR2 are SGHAT and FQDESV (reference sequence). The CDR3: CASSPSTGRATYNEQFF. DNA of the CDR3: TGTGCCAGCAGCCCATCGACAGGGAGGGCCACCTACAATGAGCAGTTCTTC.

The V gene is TRBV19, the J gene TRBJ2-1; D is possibly TRBD2 (6 bases). CDR1 LNHDA and CDR2 SQIVND come from the germline V gene (reference sequence). CDR3 length equals 15 residues. V was clipped by 6 bases and J by 6 bases, with 18 bases between them. CDR3 loop: CASSGLRGAGNEQFF. CDR3 DNA: TGTGCCAGTAGCGGACTTCGGGGAGCGGGCAATGAGCAGTTCTTC.

The V and J genes are TRBV12-5 and TRBJ2-1; D is uncertain. Germline CDR1 reads LGHNT; CDR2 reads FRNRAP. Trimming pared 4 bases from V and 6 bases from J, leaving 4 bases between. This CDR3 has 11 residues. The CDR3 sequence is CASGSLNEQFF. As DNA, the CDR3 is TGTGCTAGTGGTTCCCTCAATGAGCAGTTCTTC.

J is TRBJ1-1 and V is TRBV6-8; no clear D. The CDR3 totals 12 residues. CDR1 is MNHGY, CDR2 SAAAGT, per germline. Trimming took off 4 bases at V and 9 bases at J, with 12 bases between the two ends. CDR3 bases: TGTGCCAGCAGTTTTTCACCGAATCAAGCTTTCTTT. Translating gives CASSFSPNQAFF.

The V gene is TRBV28, the J gene TRBJ2-1; possibly TRBD1 for D (5 bases). The V end was cut by 6 bases, the J end by 7 bases, with 10 bases between. Germline V CDR1 and CDR2: MDHEN, SYDVKM. The CDR3 is made up of 12 amino acids. The CDR3 nucleotides are TGTGCCAGCAGCTCCCAGGGAAATGAGCAGTTCTTC. Translated: CASSSQGNEQFF.